Each of the 21 T cell receptor beta chains below was sequenced from the same sample in a study of technical replicates of blood from a handful of donors. The method was immunoSEQ multiplex PCR; TCRdb's version includes in-frame clones alone and lacks a portion of them. The repertoire has around 76,000 clones, almost 99% of them found once; the top ten carry roughly 0.2%. Material: T cells isolated from PBMCs. These TCRs come from a human donor in good health.

The rearrangement joins TRBV5-1 to TRBJ2-7, with TRBD1 matching over 9 bases. The junction had 4 bases not matched to a gene; V was cut back by 5 bases and J by 4 bases. Germline loops: CDR1 SGHRS, CDR2 YFSETQ. The CDR3 length is 13 residues. In DNA, the CDR3 is TGCGCCAGCAGTTTTGGGACAGGGTACGAGCAGTACTTC. Its protein product is CASSFGTGYEQYF. The full variable domain, in which reference TRBV5-1 and TRBJ2-7 provide the parts outside the CDR3, is KAGVTQTPRYLIKTRGQQVTLSCSPISGHRSVSWYQQTPGQGLQFLFEYFSETQRNKGNFPGRFSGRQFSNSRSEMNVSTLELGDSALYLCASSFGTGYEQYFGPGTRLTVT.

The V call is TRBV9, the J call TRBJ2-3; D uncertain. Germline CDR1 reads SGDLS; CDR2 reads YYNGEE. V lost 5 bases to trimming and J lost 3 bases, with 7 bases between them. This CDR3 has 12 amino acids. CDR3 DNA sequence: TGTGCCAGCAGGGCCACGACAGATACGCAGTATTTT. Amino acid sequence: CASRATTDTQYF.

This chain joins TRBV5-1 and TRBJ1-2; tentatively, D is TRBD1 (5 bases). V lost 4 bases, J lost 6 bases, and 25 bases lay in between. The CDR3 has 17 amino acids. Per the germline V gene, CDR1 is SGHRS and CDR2 is YFSETQ. Written as DNA, the CDR3 is TGCGCCAGCAGCCCGGACGGGACTCGGAAAAGGGAAAATGGCTACACCTTC. Translated: CASSPDGTRKRENGYTF.

The chain recombines TRBV6-1 with TRBJ2-1; D gene uncertain. CDR1 and CDR2 from the germline V gene are MNHNS and SASEGT. The CDR3 consists of 16 residues. Trimming left V 1 base short and J 4 bases short, with 14 bases between. CDR3 sequence reads: CASSEEVASPYNEQFF. In DNA, the CDR3 is TGTGCCAGCAGTGAAGAAGTGGCTTCCCCTTACAATGAGCAGTTCTTC.

This clone was seen a few times. The chain joins TRBV9 to TRBJ2-5; 10 nucleotides align to TRBD2. Germline V gene data show CDR1 as SGDLS and CDR2 as YYNGEE. The CDR3 sequence is 16 residues long. After removal of 3 bases from V and 0 bases from J, the junction contained 5 bases not matched to a gene. The CDR3 here is CASSGLLAGYQETQYF. As DNA, the CDR3 is TGTGCCAGCAGCGGTTTACTAGCGGGGTACCAAGAGACCCAGTACTTC.

The CDR3 reads CASSSRRAYEQYF. CDR3 DNA: TGCGCCAGCAGCTCCCGGAGAGCCTACGAGCAGTACTTC. The genes are TRBV4-1 and TRBJ2-7; D call uncertain. The V end lost 5 bases, the J end lost 2 bases, and 10 bases lay between the germline ends. Per germline, CDR1 MGHRA and CDR2 YSYEKL. The CDR3 covers 13 residues.

The chain is built from TRBV29-1 and TRBJ2-7; D is perhaps TRBD2 (6 bases). The CDR3 has 12 residues. The germline V gene has CDR1 SQVTM and CDR2 ANQGSEA. V lost 7 bases to trimming and J lost 5 bases, with 15 bases between them. CDR3 region: CSDPTSRHEQYF. Here the CDR3 DNA reads TGCAGCGATCCTACTAGCAGGCACGAGCAGTACTTC.

The chain links TRBV7-8 to TRBJ2-7, with TRBD2 as a possible D gene (6 bases). The CDR3 is made up of 14 amino acids. Germline values: CDR1 SGHVS, CDR2 FQNEAQ. V lost 0 bases and J 0 bases, leaving 6 bases between the germline ends. The CDR3 DNA reads as TGTGCCAGCAGCTTAGCCGGGAGCTCCTACGAGCAGTACTTC. Its protein is CASSLAGSSYEQYF.

The V gene is TRBV5-1, the J gene TRBJ2-1; the match to TRBD2 covers 10 bases. J gave up 4 bases and V 3 bases, and 7 bases lay outside the gene matches. Germline V gene sequence: CDR1 SGHRS, CDR2 YFSETQ. The length of the CDR3 is 16 residues. The CDR3 loop reads CASSYSSGSWYNEQFF. Written as DNA, the CDR3 is TGCGCCAGCAGCTACTCTAGCGGGAGCTGGTACAATGAGCAGTTCTTC.

The V gene is TRBV27, the J gene TRBJ2-5; 8 nucleotides agree with TRBD2. Germline trimming cut 5 bases from V and 5 bases from J; bases unmatched to any gene: 7. CDR1 is MNHEY and CDR2 is SMNVEV in the germline V gene (reference sequence). The CDR3 covers 14 residues. The DNA of the CDR3 is TGTGCCAGCAGTCCGGGACTAGTGGCCGAGACCCAGTACTTC. Its translation is CASSPGLVAETQYF.

The rearrangement links TRBV5-1 to TRBJ1-1, with TRBD1 matching 7 bases. The CDR3 runs to 15 residues. CDR1 is SGHRS and CDR2 is YFSETQ in the germline V gene. With V trimmed by 4 bases and J by 0 bases, 6 bases remained unmatched. CDR3 amino acids: CASSLRQGMNTEAFF. DNA of the CDR3: TGCGCCAGCAGCCTCCGACAGGGTATGAACACTGAAGCTTTCTTT.

The V call is TRBV5-6, the J call TRBJ2-7; maybe TRBD2 (5 bases). The CDR3 is 13 amino acids. V was clipped by 6 bases and J by 3 bases, with 13 bases between them. Germline CDR1 is SGHDT and CDR2 is YYEEEE. The CDR3 loop reads CASTQRRYYEQYF. The DNA for the CDR3 is TGTGCCAGCACCCAGCGGAGGTACTACGAGCAGTACTTC.

The chain couples TRBV9 to TRBJ2-1, with TRBD2 matching 8 bases. The V and J ends lost 3 bases and 4 bases, in that order; junction bases with no gene match: 6. This CDR3 region has 15 residues. In germline, CDR1 is SGDLS, CDR2 YYNGEE. CDR3: CASSASGPSYNEQFF. The CDR3, as DNA: TGTGCCAGCAGCGCTAGCGGGCCTTCTTACAATGAGCAGTTCTTC.

This chain links TRBV7-8 with TRBJ1-1, with 11 bases that match TRBD1. The CDR3 sequence is 16 residues long. J was trimmed by 5 bases and V by 2 bases; bases with no gene match: 7. CDR1 SGHVS and CDR2 FQNEAQ come from the germline V gene. The CDR3 region has the DNA TGTGCCAGCAGCTTATGGACAGGGGGCTTGGTAACTGAAGCTTTCTTT. It encodes CASSLWTGGLVTEAFF.

The rearrangement links TRBV7-6 to TRBJ1-4; TRBD1 agrees at 9 bases. The V and J ends lost 0 bases and 0 bases, in that order; junction bases with no gene match: 2. The CDR3 is made up of 17 amino acids. Germline V CDR1 and CDR2: SGHVS, FNYEAQ. The CDR3 nucleotides read TGTGCCAGCAGCTTAGCACAGGGGGCTTCAACTAATGAAAAACTGTTTTTT. Residues: CASSLAQGASTNEKLFF.

The chain uses TRBV10-3 and TRBJ2-1; perhaps TRBD1 as D (6 bases). Germline assignment: CDR1 ENHRY and CDR2 SYGVKD. V gave up 8 bases and J gave up 1 base, with 18 bases separating them. The CDR3 runs 16 residues. CDR3 DNA: TGTGCCATCGCCTTCTCCGGGACAAAGTCCTACAATGAGCAGTTCTTC. This gives the protein CAIAFSGTKSYNEQFF.

The chain links TRBV27 to TRBJ1-4, with D possibly matching TRBD1 (5 bases). The CDR3 consists of 11 residues. Germline CDR1 is MNHEY and CDR2 is SMNVEV (reference sequence). CDR3 sequence: CAGRPNEKLFF. The CDR3 DNA is TGTGCGGGGCGCCCAAATGAAAAACTGTTTTTT.

This clone was picked up a small number of times. The genes are TRBV11-3 and TRBJ2-2; 9 nucleotides agree with TRBD1. The CDR3 loop spans 16 amino acids. V shed 5 bases and J 3 bases; nucleotides not matched to a gene: 7. Germline loops: CDR1 SGHNT, CDR2 YENEEA. The chain's CDR3 is CASSTRTGEDTGELFF. The CDR3 DNA sequence: TGTGCCAGCAGCACCCGGACAGGGGAGGACACCGGGGAGCTGTTTTTT.

J is TRBJ2-1 and V is TRBV7-2, with a tentative D call TRBD1 (7 bases). V was pared by 6 bases and J by 8 bases, with 14 bases between. This CDR3 has 13 amino acids. The germline gives CDR1 SGHTA, CDR2 FQGNSA. Written as DNA, the CDR3 is TGTGCCAGCAGACCAGGGGGGAGAGATGAGCAGTTCTTC. Translating it yields CASRPGGRDEQFF.

This clone was seen just once. The rearrangement uses TRBV6-5 and TRBJ2-1; 8 bases agree with TRBD2. V dropped 6 bases and J dropped 7; count of bases not matched to a gene: 5. This CDR3 has 13 residues. Per germline, CDR1 MNHEY and CDR2 SVGAGI. CDR3 in amino acids: CASSPGLANEQFF. The CDR3 DNA follows: TGTGCCAGCAGCCCCGGACTAGCAAATGAGCAGTTCTTC.

The chain has TRBV30 and TRBJ1-1; D is perhaps TRBD1 (5 bases). Germline CDR1 and CDR2: GTSNPN and SVGIG (reference sequence). The CDR3 spans 14 residues. The V end was cut by 0 bases, the J end by 0 bases, with 8 bases between. The CDR3 reads CAWSVGTLNTEAFF. In DNA form, the CDR3 reads TGTGCCTGGAGTGTAGGGACTTTGAACACTGAAGCTTTCTTT.